This T cell receptor (beta chain) was observed in a study of T cell responses to AZD1222 COVID-19 vaccine. This CDR3 is built from 13 residues. Trimming removed 6 bases from V and 1 base from J, with 9 bases in between. CDR1 and CDR2 (germline): MDHEN, SYDVKM. Clones were sequenced by immunoSEQ multiplex PCR, and TCRdb holds only the in-frame ones, with some missing. The sample contains about 78,000 clones, roughly 87% of which appear only once. The material sequenced was peripheral blood, taken on day 0 of AZD1222 vaccination. The receptor's source is an adult in good health. This sequence joins TRBV28 and TRBJ1-1; D is uncertain. The CDR3 DNA sequence: TGTGCCAGCAGCAAAACAAGGAACACTGAAGCTTTCTTT. This gives the protein CASSKTRNTEAFF. Full variable domain (missing parts from reference TRBV28 and TRBJ1-1): DVKVTQSSRYLVKRTGEKVFLECVQDMDHENMFWYRQDPGLGLRLIYFSYDVKMKEKGDIPEGYSVSREKKERFSLILESASTNQTSMYLCASSKTRNTEAFFGQGTRLTVV.